The 3 T cell receptor beta chains given below trace back to one sample, sequenced in a study of cytomegalovirus exposure and HLA in healthy donors. The PCR had 60 Vbeta and 13 Jbeta primers. The repertoire was sequenced with immunoSEQ multiplex PCR; TCRdb's copy has only in-frame clones and lacks some. The data hold roughly 180,000 clones, with around 80% observed a single time. Sequenced sample: PBMCs. The receptor source for this set is a woman aged 40 to 50 in good health and CMV-seropositive.

The chain uses TRBV27 and TRBJ1-5, with a weak D call TRBD1 (5 bases). The CDR3 is 15 residues long. CDR1 is MNHEY, CDR2 SMNVEV, per germline (reference sequence). V lost 4 bases, J lost 3 bases, and 13 bases lay in between. This CDR3 is CASSSYSGDNQPQHF. In DNA, the CDR3 is TGTGCCAGCAGTTCCTACTCGGGGGACAATCAGCCCCAGCATTTT.

This chain uses TRBV2 with TRBJ2-2; TRBD1 matches at 7 bases. Germline V gene sequence: CDR1 SNHLY, CDR2 FYNNEI. The CDR3 extends over 15 amino acids. V dropped 6 bases and J dropped 0; count of bases not matched to a gene: 4. The CDR3 coding sequence is TGTGCCAGCAGCGCCGACAGGGCGAACACCGGGGAGCTGTTTTTT. Its translation: CASSADRANTGELFF. Together with reference TRBV2 and TRBJ2-2, the CDR3 gives the full variable domain: EPEVTQTPSHQVTQMGQEVILRCVPISNHLYFYWYRQILGQKVEFLVSFYNNEISEKSEIFDDQFSVERPDGSNFTLKIRSTKLEDSAMYFCASSADRANTGELFFGEGSRLTVL.

The rearrangement links TRBV11-2 to TRBJ1-1; unclear D gene. The germline gives CDR1 SGHAT, CDR2 FQNNGV. The CDR3 spans 15 residues. V was clipped by 0 bases and J by 0 bases, with 8 bases between them. The CDR3 DNA reads TGTGCCAGCAGCTTAGATTTCAGTTTGAACACTGAAGCTTTCTTT. Amino acids: CASSLDFSLNTEAFF.